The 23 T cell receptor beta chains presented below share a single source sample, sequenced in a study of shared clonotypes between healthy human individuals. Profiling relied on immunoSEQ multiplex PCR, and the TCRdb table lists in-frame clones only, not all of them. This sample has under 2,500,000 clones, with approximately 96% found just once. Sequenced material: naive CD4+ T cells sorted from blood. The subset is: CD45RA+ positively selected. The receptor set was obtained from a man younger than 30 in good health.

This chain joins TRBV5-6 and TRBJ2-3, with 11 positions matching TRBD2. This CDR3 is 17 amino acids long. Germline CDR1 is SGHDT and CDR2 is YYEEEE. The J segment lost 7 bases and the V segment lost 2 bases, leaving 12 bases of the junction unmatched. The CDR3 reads CASSLRGQTSGRHTQYF. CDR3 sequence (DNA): TGTGCCAGCAGCTTAAGGGGTCAAACTAGCGGGAGACATACGCAGTATTTT. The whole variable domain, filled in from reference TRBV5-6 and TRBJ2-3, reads DAGVTQSPTHLIKTRGQQVTLRCSPKSGHDTVSWYQQALGQGPQFIFQYYEEEERQRGNFPDRFSGHQFPNYSSELNVNALLLGDSALYLCASSLRGQTSGRHTQYFGPGTRLTVL.

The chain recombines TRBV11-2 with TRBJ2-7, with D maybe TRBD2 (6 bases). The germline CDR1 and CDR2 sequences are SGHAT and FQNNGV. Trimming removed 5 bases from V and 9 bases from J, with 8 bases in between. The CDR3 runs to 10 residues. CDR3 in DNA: TGTGCCAGCAGCCCGGGAGTGCAGTACTTC. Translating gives CASSPGVQYF. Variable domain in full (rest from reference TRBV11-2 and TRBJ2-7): EAGVAQSPRYKIIEKRQSVAFWCNPISGHATLYWYQQILGQGPKLLIQFQNNGVVDDSQLPKDRFSAERLKGVDSTLKIQPAKLEDSAVYLCASSPGVQYFGPGTRLTVT.

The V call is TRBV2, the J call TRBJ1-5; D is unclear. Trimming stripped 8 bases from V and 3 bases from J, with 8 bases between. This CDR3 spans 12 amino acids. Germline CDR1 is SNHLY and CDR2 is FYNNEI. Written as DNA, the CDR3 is TGTGCCAGCGGAGGGTCCAATCAGCCCCAGCATTTT. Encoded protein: CASGGSNQPQHF.

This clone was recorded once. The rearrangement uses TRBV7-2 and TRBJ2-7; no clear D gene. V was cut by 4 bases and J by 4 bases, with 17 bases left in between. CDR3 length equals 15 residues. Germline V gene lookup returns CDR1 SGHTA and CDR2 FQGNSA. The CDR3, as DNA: TGTGCCAGCAGCTCCGATCGGGCTACCGTTTACGAGCAGTACTTC. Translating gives CASSSDRATVYEQYF.

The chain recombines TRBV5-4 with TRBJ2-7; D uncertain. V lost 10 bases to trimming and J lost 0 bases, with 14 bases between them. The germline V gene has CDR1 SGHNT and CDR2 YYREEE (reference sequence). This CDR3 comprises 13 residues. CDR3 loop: CASGSADSYEQYF. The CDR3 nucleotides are TGTGCCTCCGGATCCGCGGACTCCTACGAGCAGTACTTC.

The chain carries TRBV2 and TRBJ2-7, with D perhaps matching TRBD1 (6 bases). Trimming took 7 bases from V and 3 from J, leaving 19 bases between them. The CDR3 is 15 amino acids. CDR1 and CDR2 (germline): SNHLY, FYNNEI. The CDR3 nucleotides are TGTGCCAGCACTACAGGGTGGGAGAATCGCTACGAGCAGTACTTC. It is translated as CASTTGWENRYEQYF.

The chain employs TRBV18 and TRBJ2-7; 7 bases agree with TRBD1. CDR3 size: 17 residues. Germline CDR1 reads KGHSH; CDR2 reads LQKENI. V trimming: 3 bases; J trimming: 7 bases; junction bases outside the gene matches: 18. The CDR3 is CASSPVSGTVDAREQYF. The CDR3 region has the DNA TGTGCCAGCTCACCGGTTTCTGGGACAGTGGACGCCCGGGAGCAGTACTTC.

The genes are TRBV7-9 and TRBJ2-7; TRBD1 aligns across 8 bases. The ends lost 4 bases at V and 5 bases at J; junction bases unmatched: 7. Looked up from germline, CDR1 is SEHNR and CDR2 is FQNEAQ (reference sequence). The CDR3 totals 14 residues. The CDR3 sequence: CASSSWTGIHEQYF. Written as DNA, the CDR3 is TGTGCCAGCAGCTCCTGGACAGGGATCCACGAGCAGTACTTC. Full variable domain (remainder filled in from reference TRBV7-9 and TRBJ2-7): DTGVSQNPRHKITKRGQNVTFRCDPISEHNRLYWYRQTLGQGPEFLTYFQNEAQLEKSRLLSDRFSAERPKGSFSTLEIQRTEQGDSAMYLCASSSWTGIHEQYFGPGTRLTVT.

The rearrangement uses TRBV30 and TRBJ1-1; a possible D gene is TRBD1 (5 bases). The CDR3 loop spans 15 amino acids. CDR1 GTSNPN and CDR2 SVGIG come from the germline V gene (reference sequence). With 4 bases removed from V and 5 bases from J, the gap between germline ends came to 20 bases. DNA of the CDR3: TGTGCCTGGACCTCGCTTAAGGCCAAGGGGACTGAAGCTTTCTTT. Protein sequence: CAWTSLKAKGTEAFF.

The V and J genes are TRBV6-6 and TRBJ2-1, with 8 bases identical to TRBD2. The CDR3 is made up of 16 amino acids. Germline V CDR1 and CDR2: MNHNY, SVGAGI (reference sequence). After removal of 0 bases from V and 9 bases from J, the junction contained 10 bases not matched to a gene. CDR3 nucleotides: TGTGCCAGCAGTTACTCTTATCTGGGACTAGGCCTTGAGCAGTTCTTC. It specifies CASSYSYLGLGLEQFF.

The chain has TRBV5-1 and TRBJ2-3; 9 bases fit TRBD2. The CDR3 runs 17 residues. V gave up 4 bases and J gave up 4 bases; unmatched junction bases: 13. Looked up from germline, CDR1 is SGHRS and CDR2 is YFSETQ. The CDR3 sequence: CASSDRLAAMRADTQYF. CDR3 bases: TGCGCCAGCAGCGACCGACTAGCGGCTATGCGGGCAGATACGCAGTATTTT.

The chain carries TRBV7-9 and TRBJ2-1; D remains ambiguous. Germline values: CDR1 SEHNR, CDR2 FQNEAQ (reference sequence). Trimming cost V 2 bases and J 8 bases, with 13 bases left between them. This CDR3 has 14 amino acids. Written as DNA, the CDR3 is TGTGCCAGCAGCTTACACTCCATGGTAGATGAGCAGTTCTTC. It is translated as CASSLHSMVDEQFF.

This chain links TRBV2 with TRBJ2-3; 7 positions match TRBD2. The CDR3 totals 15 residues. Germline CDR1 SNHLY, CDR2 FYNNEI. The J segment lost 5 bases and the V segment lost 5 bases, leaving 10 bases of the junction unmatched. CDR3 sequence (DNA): TGTGCCAGCAGTTATCTAGCGGAGGCTAGAGATACGCAGTATTTT. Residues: CASSYLAEARDTQYF.

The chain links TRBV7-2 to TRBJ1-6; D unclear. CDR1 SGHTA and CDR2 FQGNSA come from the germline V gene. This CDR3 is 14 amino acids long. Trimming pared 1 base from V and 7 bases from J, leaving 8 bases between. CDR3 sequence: CASSLGQPNSPLHF. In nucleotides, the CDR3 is TGTGCCAGCAGCTTAGGCCAGCCGAATTCACCCCTCCACTTT.

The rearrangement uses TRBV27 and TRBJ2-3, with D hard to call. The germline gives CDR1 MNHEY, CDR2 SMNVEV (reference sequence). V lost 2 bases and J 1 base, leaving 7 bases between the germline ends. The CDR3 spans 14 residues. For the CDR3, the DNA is TGTGCCAGCAGTTTAAGCTCGCGCACAGATACGCAGTATTTT. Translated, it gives CASSLSSRTDTQYF.

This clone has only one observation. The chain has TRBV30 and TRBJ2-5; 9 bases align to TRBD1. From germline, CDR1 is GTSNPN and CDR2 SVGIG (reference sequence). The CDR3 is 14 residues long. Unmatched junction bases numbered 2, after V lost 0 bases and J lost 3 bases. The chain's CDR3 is CAWSVGQGKETQYF. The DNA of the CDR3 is TGTGCCTGGAGTGTAGGACAGGGGAAAGAGACCCAGTACTTC. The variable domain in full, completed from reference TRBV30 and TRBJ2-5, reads SQTIHQWPATLVQPVGSPLSLECTVEGTSNPNLYWYRQAAGRGLQLLFYSVGIGQISSEVPQNLSASRPQDRQFILSSKKLLLSDSGFYLCAWSVGQGKETQYFGPGTRLLVL.

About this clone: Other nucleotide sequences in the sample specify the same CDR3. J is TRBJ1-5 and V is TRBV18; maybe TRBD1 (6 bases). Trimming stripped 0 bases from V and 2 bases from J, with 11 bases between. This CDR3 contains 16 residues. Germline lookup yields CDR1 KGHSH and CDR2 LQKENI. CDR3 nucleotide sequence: TGTGCCAGCTCACCACCGGGGGCAGGAGGCAATCAGCCCCAGCATTTT. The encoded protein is CASSPPGAGGNQPQHF. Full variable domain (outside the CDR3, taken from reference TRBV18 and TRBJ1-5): NAGVMQNPRHLVRRRGQEARLRCSPMKGHSHVYWYRQLPEEGLKFMVYLQKENIIDESGMPKERFSAEFPKEGPSILRIQQVVRGDSAAYFCASSPPGAGGNQPQHFGDGTRLSIL.

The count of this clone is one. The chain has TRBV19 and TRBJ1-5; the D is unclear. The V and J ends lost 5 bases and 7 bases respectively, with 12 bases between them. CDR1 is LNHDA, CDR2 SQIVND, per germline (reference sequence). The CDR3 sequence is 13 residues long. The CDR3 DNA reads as TGTGCCAGTAGTTCCGGGAACTGGCAGCCCCAGCATTTT. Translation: CASSSGNWQPQHF.

CDR3 region: CSAPWDTQYF. DNA for the CDR3: TGCAGTGCTCCGTGGGATACGCAGTATTTT. The chain combines TRBV20-1 with TRBJ2-3; no firm D call. There are 10 residues in the CDR3. CDR1 is DFQATT, CDR2 SNEGSKA, per germline (reference sequence). Trimming took 5 bases from V and 6 from J, leaving 6 bases between them.

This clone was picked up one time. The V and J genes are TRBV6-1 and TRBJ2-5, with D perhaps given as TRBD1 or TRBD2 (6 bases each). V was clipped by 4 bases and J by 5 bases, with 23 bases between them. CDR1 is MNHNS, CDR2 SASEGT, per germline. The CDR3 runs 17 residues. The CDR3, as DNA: TGTGCCAGCAGTGGAACCGGGGGACATCTACGAGGGGAGACCCAGTACTTC. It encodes CASSGTGGHLRGETQYF.

The chain's CDR3 is CASSKPGLDEQYF. The CDR3, as DNA: TGTGCCAGCAGTAAGCCGGGACTTGACGAGCAGTACTTC. The chain joins TRBV6-5 to TRBJ2-5; maybe TRBD2 (6 bases). The J call may be faulty, since TRBJ2-7 better matches the DNA end. Germline-derived CDR1 and CDR2 are MNHEY and SVGAGI. CDR3 size: 13 residues.

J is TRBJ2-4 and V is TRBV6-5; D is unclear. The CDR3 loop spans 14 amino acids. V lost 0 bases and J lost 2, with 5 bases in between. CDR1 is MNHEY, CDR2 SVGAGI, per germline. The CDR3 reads CASSYSPSKNIQYF. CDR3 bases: TGTGCCAGCAGTTACTCCCCTTCCAAAAACATTCAGTACTTC.

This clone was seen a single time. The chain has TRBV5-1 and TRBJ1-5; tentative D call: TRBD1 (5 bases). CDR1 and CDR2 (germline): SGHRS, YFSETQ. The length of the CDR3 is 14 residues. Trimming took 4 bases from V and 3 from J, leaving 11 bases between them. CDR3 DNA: TGCGCCAGCAGCCGGGACGGGGACAATCAGCCCCAGCATTTT. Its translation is CASSRDGDNQPQHF.